Below, one T cell receptor (beta chain) is given with its context. Using immunoSEQ multiplex PCR, the repertoire was profiled, and TCRdb retains in-frame clones only, with some absent. The sample carries fewer than 75,000 clones, 79% recorded once. This sample stems from a study of blood T cell repertoires in COVID-19. Study-level background: The United States, Italy and Spain supplied acute and convalescent COVID-19 samples. PBMCs, B-cell-depleted T cells, or T cells provided the cDNA or gDNA that made up the material.

The CDR3 covers 12 residues. Germline V gives CDR1 SGHTA, CDR2 FQGNSA. V lost 7 bases to trimming and J lost 2 bases, with 8 bases between them. The sequenced material came from peripheral blood. The TCR originated in an older woman with acute or convalescent COVID-19. V is TRBV7-2 and J is TRBJ1-2, with D unclear. CDR3 residues: CASKASNYGYTF. The CDR3 DNA reads as TGTGCCAGCAAAGCCTCCAACTATGGCTACACCTTC.